This T cell receptor beta chain originates from a study of molecular identifiers for immune sequencing clone quantification. This CDR3 contains 14 residues. Trimming removed 5 bases at V and 5 bases at J, with 15 bases between. Germline V CDR1 and CDR2: MNHEY, SVGEGT. Regarding the study as a whole: Some 970,000 naive cells reportedly did not prevent detection of spiked Jurkat TCR RNA from one cell. Clones exceeding 20 RNA copies carried over 98% of effector molecules but under 1% of naive-cell molecules.

Sorting defined naive CD8 T cells as CD8+CD4-CCR7+CD45RA+. TCRdb itself ran the PCR reads through MiXCR, one entry per CDR3 protein. The sample lists approximately 670,000 distinct CDR3 sequences, 15% to 20% occurring once. Comments on this clonotype: What it recognizes is unknown.

The chain carries TRBV6-2 or TRBV6-3 and TRBJ1-1; weak D call: TRBD1 (5 bases). The sequence was obtained from a human donor in good health. Some libraries in this study had Jurkat cell RNA spiked in. Specimen: naive CD8+ T cells from blood, with Jurkat cell RNA spiked in. Subset in this sample: FACS-sorted CD8+CD4-CCR7+CD45RA+ naive T cells. The CDR3 region is CASSTPAGFTEAFF. The CDR3 DNA sequence: TGTGCCAGCAGTACACCGGCAGGGTTTACTGAAGCTTTCTTT.